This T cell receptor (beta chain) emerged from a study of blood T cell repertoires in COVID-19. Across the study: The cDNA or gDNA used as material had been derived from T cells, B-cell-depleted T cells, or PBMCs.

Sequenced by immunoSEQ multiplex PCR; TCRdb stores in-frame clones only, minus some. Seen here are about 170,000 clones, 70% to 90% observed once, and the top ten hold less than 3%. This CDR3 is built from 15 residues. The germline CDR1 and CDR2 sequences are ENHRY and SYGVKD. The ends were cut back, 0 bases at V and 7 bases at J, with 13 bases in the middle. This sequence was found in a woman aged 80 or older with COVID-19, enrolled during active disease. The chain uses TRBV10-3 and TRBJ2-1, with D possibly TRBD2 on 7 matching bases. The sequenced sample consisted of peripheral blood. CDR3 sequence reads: CAISESGGVGNEQFF. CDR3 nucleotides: TGTGCCATCAGTGAGTCAGGGGGGGTAGGGAATGAGCAGTTCTTC.